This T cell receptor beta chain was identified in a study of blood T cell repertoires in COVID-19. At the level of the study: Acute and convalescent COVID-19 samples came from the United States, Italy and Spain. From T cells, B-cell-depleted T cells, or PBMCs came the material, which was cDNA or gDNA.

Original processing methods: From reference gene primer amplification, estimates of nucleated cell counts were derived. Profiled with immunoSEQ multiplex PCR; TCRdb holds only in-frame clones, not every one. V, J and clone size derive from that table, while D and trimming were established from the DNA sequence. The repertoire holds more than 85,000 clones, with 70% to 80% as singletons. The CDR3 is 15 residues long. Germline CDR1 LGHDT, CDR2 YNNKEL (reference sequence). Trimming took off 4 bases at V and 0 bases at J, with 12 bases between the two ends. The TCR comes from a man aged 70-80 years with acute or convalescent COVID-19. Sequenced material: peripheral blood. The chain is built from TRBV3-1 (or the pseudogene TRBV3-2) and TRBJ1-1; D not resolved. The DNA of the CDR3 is TGTGCCAGCAGCCCTCTAAGCCAGGTGAACACTGAAGCTTTCTTT. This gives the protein CASSPLSQVNTEAFF.